Sequencing of this T cell receptor (beta chain) was carried out in a study of blood T cells in healthy people across ages. General study points: Total diversity from one million sequenced T cells was likely underestimated. Donor CMV status was unknown, possibly confounding expanded clonotype changes.

Through a sample-barcoded 5' primer and a J-beta primer mix, a second PCR was run for roughly 6 to 12 cycles. With 12 random nucleotides, a template-switch adaptor tagged each individual cDNA molecule. TCRdb re-called the 5' RACE reads through MiXCR, storing one row per CDR3 protein. The sample yields around 500,000 distinct CDR3 sequences, around 50% seen once. Germline V CDR1 and CDR2: DFQATT, SNEGSKA (reference sequence). This CDR3 comprises 12 residues. This clonotype was counted only a few times. Its specificity is not known. Per sample, at least 6 micrograms of total RNA were extracted. The sequence came from a man at least 80 years old in good health. The sequenced sample consisted of blood. The J gene is TRBJ2-4, the V gene TRBV20-1; the D is unclear. With the DNA end fitting TRBJ2-7 better, the J assignment may be wrong. Here the CDR3 reads CSAKIYSYEQYF. CDR3 coding DNA: TGCAGTGCTAAGATTTACTCCTACGAGCAGTACTTC.